What follows are 9 T cell receptor beta chains derived from one specimen sequenced in a study of shared clonotypes between healthy human individuals. Sequenced by immunoSEQ multiplex PCR; TCRdb stores in-frame clones only, minus some. The sample yields 2,100,000 or so clones, approximately 94% seen once. The sample taken for sequencing was naive CD4+ T cells sorted from blood. The subset is: CD45RA+ positively selected. These receptors were collected from a man aged 18 to 35 in good health.

As concerns this clone: Other DNA sequences of this sample code for an identical CDR3. This chain uses TRBV7-2 with TRBJ1-5, with TRBD1 matching over 8 bases. CDR3 size: 14 residues. Germline CDR1 SGHTA, CDR2 FQGNSA. The V segment lost 5 bases and the J segment 6 bases; nucleotides outside the gene matches: 6. The DNA of the CDR3 is TGTGCCAGCAGCCCGGACAGGGTAGGTCAGCCCCAGCATTTT. This encodes CASSPDRVGQPQHF.

This chain joins TRBV27 and TRBJ2-7; no clear D. The CDR3 totals 12 residues. V shed 0 bases and J shed 4 bases, with 4 bases lying between them. CDR1 and CDR2 from the germline V gene are MNHEY and SMNVEV (reference sequence). CDR3 residues: CASSLSEYEQYF. CDR3 DNA sequence: TGTGCCAGCAGTTTATCGGAGTACGAGCAGTACTTC.

The chain is built from TRBV6-6 and TRBJ2-5; D not resolved. CDR1 is MNHNY, CDR2 SVGAGI, per germline (reference sequence). This CDR3 contains 13 residues. Trimming pared 7 bases from V and 5 bases from J, leaving 14 bases between. CDR3 nucleotide sequence: TGTGCCAGCACCACCTCCCCCCCTGAGACCCAGTACTTC. Translating gives CASTTSPPETQYF.

The chain carries TRBV5-1 and TRBJ1-2; D unresolved. The V gene lost 4 bases and the J gene lost 4 bases, with 11 bases spanning the gap. CDR1 SGHRS and CDR2 YFSETQ come from the germline V gene. The CDR3 is 13 amino acids. The DNA of the CDR3 is TGCGCCAGCAGCCCCGACGTTAGCTATGGCTACACCTTC. It yields the protein CASSPDVSYGYTF.

The V call is TRBV2, the J call TRBJ2-1; 7 bases fit TRBD2. The V and J ends lost 4 bases and 2 bases, in that order; junction bases with no gene match: 5. Per germline, CDR1 SNHLY and CDR2 FYNNEI. CDR3 size: 15 residues. The CDR3 reads CASSAERGAYNEQFF. CDR3 bases: TGTGCCAGCAGTGCAGAGCGGGGTGCCTACAATGAGCAGTTCTTC.

This rearrangement joins TRBV19 to TRBJ1-5; TRBD1 matches 7 bases. This CDR3 comprises 19 residues. Germline assignment: CDR1 LNHDA and CDR2 SQIVND (reference sequence). After removal of 3 bases from V and 6 bases from J, the junction contained 20 bases not matched to a gene. In DNA, the CDR3 is TGTGCCAGTAGTATTAGTGCGAAGGGGGCGATGGGCAGAGGTCAGCCCCAGCATTTT. It codes for CASSISAKGAMGRGQPQHF.

This chain connects TRBV2 to TRBJ2-7, with 13 bases identical to TRBD2. The ends lost 6 bases at V and 5 bases at J; junction bases unmatched: 4. The CDR3 has 14 amino acids. CDR1 and CDR2 (germline): SNHLY, FYNNEI. CDR3 in amino acids: CASRTGTSGDEQYF. In nucleotides, the CDR3 is TGTGCCAGCAGGACCGGGACTAGCGGGGACGAGCAGTACTTC.

The chain carries TRBV11-2 and TRBJ2-7; D remains ambiguous. CDR3 length: 15 residues. The V gene lost 3 bases and the J gene lost 3 bases, with 15 bases spanning the gap. CDR1 is SGHAT, CDR2 FQNNGV, per germline. CDR3 amino acids: CASSFPRWVSYEQYF. The CDR3 bases are TGTGCCAGCAGCTTCCCACGGTGGGTGAGCTACGAGCAGTACTTC.

This clone was seen once. J is TRBJ1-4 and V is TRBV27, with a possible D match to TRBD1 (5 bases). The CDR3 has 12 residues. The germline gives CDR1 MNHEY, CDR2 SMNVEV (reference sequence). Trimming shortened V by 6 bases and J by 7 bases, and 9 bases separated the two germline ends. This CDR3 reads CASRGAGEKLFF. The DNA for the CDR3 is TGTGCCAGCAGAGGGGCCGGTGAAAAACTGTTTTTT.